Sequencing of this T cell receptor beta chain was carried out in a study of chronic HIV infection and antiretroviral therapy. This CDR3 comprises 11 residues. Deletions cut 8 bases from V and 4 bases from J, with 8 bases between. Germline CDR1 SNHLY, CDR2 FYNNEI. TCRdb fed the 5' RACE reads into MiXCR, producing one record per CDR3 protein. The sample contains fewer than 40,000 distinct CDR3 sequences, roughly 7.6% of which appear only once. In this sample, this clonotype turned up a few times. The sequencing input was peripheral blood. The chain combines TRBV2 with TRBJ1-2; D is uncertain. The TCR originated in an adult who had HIV and had not received antiretroviral therapy, or was an uninfected healthy control (not recorded which). CDR3 residues: CASGPVYGYTF. The CDR3 region has the DNA TGTGCCAGCGGACCGGTCTATGGCTACACCTTC.